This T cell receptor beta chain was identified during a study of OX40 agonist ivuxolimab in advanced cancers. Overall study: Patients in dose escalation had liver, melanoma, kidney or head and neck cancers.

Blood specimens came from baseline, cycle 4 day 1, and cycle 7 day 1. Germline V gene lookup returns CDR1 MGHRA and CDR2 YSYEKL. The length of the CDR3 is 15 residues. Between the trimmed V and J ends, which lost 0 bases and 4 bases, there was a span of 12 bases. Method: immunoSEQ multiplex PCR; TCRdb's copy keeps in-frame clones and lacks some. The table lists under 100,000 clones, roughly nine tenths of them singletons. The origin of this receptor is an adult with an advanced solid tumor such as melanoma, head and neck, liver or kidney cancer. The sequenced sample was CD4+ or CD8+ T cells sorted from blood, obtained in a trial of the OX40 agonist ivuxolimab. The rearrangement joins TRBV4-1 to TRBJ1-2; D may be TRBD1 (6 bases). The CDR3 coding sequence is TGCGCCAGCAGCCAAGATGGGGGGCGCAGCTATGGCTACACCTTC. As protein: CASSQDGGRSYGYTF.